Listed here are 8 T cell receptor beta chains from one sample, sequenced in a study of CD8 T cells in Susac syndrome. An input of roughly 0.45 to 1 ug of RNA was subjected to reverse transcription using random hexamers. MiXCR was run by TCRdb on the immunoSEQ multiplex PCR reads, yielding one entry per CDR3 protein. Here the sample spans 100,000 to 150,000 distinct CDR3 sequences, 85% to 95% being singletons. The sequencing sample was made of CD4+ T cells from PBMCs. The receptor source for this set is a human donor with multiple sclerosis.

This clonotype was observed once. The chain joins TRBV7-3 to TRBJ2-3; perhaps D is TRBD1 or TRBD2 (5 bases each). V was cut by 4 bases and J by 2 bases, with 13 bases left in between. This CDR3 is 15 amino acids long. From germline, CDR1 is SGHTA and CDR2 FQGTGA. DNA for the CDR3: TGTGCCAGCAGCTCCACGGGGCTGTACACAGATACGCAGTATTTT. Translating it yields CASSSTGLYTDTQYF.

The gene calls are TRBV20-1 and TRBJ1-5, with 8 bases matching TRBD1. Germline V gene sequence: CDR1 DFQATT, CDR2 SNEGSKA (reference sequence). The junction had 12 bases not matched to a gene; V was cut back by 6 bases and J by 5 bases. The CDR3 runs 15 residues. CDR3 sequence reads: CSATNGQGEYQPQHF. DNA of the CDR3: TGCAGTGCCACTAACGGACAGGGAGAATATCAGCCCCAGCATTTT.

This clonotype was counted once. This chain uses TRBV7-2 with TRBJ2-7; D not resolved. V was shortened by 8 bases and J by 4 bases, with 15 bases between the two germline ends. CDR1 and CDR2 (germline): SGHTA, FQGNSA. The CDR3 is made up of 13 amino acids. The CDR3 sequence: CASGLQLGYEQYF. The CDR3, as DNA: TGTGCCAGCGGGCTCCAGCTGGGGTACGAGCAGTACTTC. The full variable domain, completed using reference TRBV7-2 and TRBJ2-7, is GAGVSQSPSNKVTEKGKDVELRCDPISGHTALYWYRQSLGQGLEFLIYFQGNSAPDKSGLPSDRFSAERTGGSVSTLTIQRTQQEDSAVYLCASGLQLGYEQYFGPGTRLTVT.

This rearrangement joins TRBV4-1 to TRBJ1-4; D gene unclear. Germline-derived CDR1 and CDR2 are MGHRA and YSYEKL. This CDR3 is built from 13 residues. V shed 4 bases and J shed 8 bases, with 11 bases lying between them. CDR3 nucleotide sequence: TGCGCCAGCAGCCCCCTCGAGCCCGAAAAACTGTTTTTT. Its protein is CASSPLEPEKLFF.

This chain links TRBV7-2 with TRBJ1-2; D remains ambiguous. V lost 1 base, J lost 0 bases, and 6 bases lay in between. The CDR3 length is 14 residues. Germline V gene lookup returns CDR1 SGHTA and CDR2 FQGNSA. This CDR3 is CASSLDVTNYGYTF. The CDR3 DNA is TGTGCCAGCAGCTTAGATGTAACTAACTATGGCTACACCTTC.

The gene calls are TRBV6-5 and TRBJ1-1; 8 positions match TRBD1. V gave up 0 bases and J gave up 5 bases; unmatched junction bases: 5. Germline V gene sequence: CDR1 MNHEY, CDR2 SVGAGI. The CDR3 is 15 amino acids. This chain's CDR3 is CASSYSWTGSTEAFF. CDR3 nucleotide sequence: TGTGCCAGCAGTTACTCGTGGACAGGGTCGACTGAAGCTTTCTTT.

This clonotype has only one observation. In DNA, the CDR3 is TGTGCCAGCAGACTATACGAAGCGGGTCAGCCCCAGCATTTT. It specifies CASRLYEAGQPQHF. This chain links TRBV28 with TRBJ1-5, with D uncertain. V was shortened by 6 bases and J by 6 bases, with 15 bases between the two germline ends. The V gene's germline CDR1 is MDHEN and CDR2 SYDVKM. CDR3 length: 14 amino acids.

This chain joins TRBV3-1 and TRBJ2-7, with TRBD1 matching 11 bases. With 4 bases clipped from V and 1 base from J, the junction kept 6 bases outside the gene matches. The CDR3 length is 16 residues. CDR1 and CDR2 (germline): LGHDT, YNNKEL (reference sequence). The CDR3 DNA reads as TGTGCCAGCAGCCCGGACAGGGGGCACCCTTCCTACGAGCAGTACTTC. It specifies CASSPDRGHPSYEQYF.